This is a list of T cell receptor beta chains from one sample in a study of T cells in Graves' hyperthyroidism and ophthalmopathy. Each CDR3 protein gets one entry after TCRdb re-called the multiplex PCR reads with MiXCR. The repertoire holds hundreds of thousands of distinct CDR3 sequences, approximately 14% seen once, with 3.5% to 4.5% in the top ten. Source material: blood. These receptors were taken from a woman aged 35 to 49 with Graves' ophthalmopathy. CDR3s include the opening cysteine and the closing phenylalanine or tryptophan. The D gene is left open where the match is weak. A row's size may be missing; if present it is once, few, many or a size class.

J,length,D,size,V,DNA,CDR3
TRBJ2-7,15,-,many,TRBV28,TGTGCCAGCCTCCGTCTGGCAGGGTTGGCCTACGAGCAGTACTTC,CASLRLAGLAYEQYF
TRBJ1-1,13,-,many,TRBV6-2/TRBV6-3,TGTGCCAGCAGTCCCGAAGACAGCCCCGAAGCTTTCTTT,CASSPEDSPEAFF
TRBJ2-2,16,-,many,TRBV6-2/TRBV6-3,TGTGCCAGCAGTAACCTTAAGTGGGGAAACACCGGGGAGCTGTTTTTT,CASSNLKWGNTGELFF
TRBJ2-7,13,-,many,TRBV7-2,TGTGCCAGCAGCTCGGGACTTCCCTACGAGCAGTACTTC,CASSSGLPYEQYF
TRBJ2-5,16,TRBD2,once,TRBV20-1,TGCAGTGCTAGAGATGGCAGCGGGGGGGCCCTAGAGACCCAGTACTTC,CSARDGSGGALETQYF
TRBJ2-3,12,-,many,TRBV20-1,TGCAGTGCTAGAGGCGGGACAGATACGCAGTATTTT,CSARGGTDTQYF
TRBJ2-7,16,TRBD2,few,TRBV5-1,TGCGCCAGCAGCTCAACCACCGGGACTAGCGCCTACGAGCAGTACTTC,CASSSTTGTSAYEQYF
TRBJ1-5,15,-,many,TRBV24-1,TGTGCCACCAGTGACACCGGACGGGGAAATCAGCCCCAGCATTTT,CATSDTGRGNQPQHF
TRBJ1-2,14,-,many,TRBV29-1,TGCAGCTCGGAGGTGGCACCAGCTAACTATGGCTACACCTTC,CSSEVAPANYGYTF
TRBJ2-4,13,-,many,TRBV12-3/TRBV12-4,TGTGCCAGCAGTTTCGTGGAGGGAAACATTCAGTACTTC,CASSFVEGNIQYF
TRBJ2-7,13,-,many,TRBV18,TGTGCCAGCTCACCCGGGGGAAGCTACGAGCAGTACTTC,CASSPGGSYEQYF
TRBJ2-7,12,-,many,TRBV6-2/TRBV6-3,TGTGCCAGCAGCCGCGGGATGTACGAGCAGTACTTC,CASSRGMYEQYF
TRBJ2-7,11,-,many,TRBV7-2,TGTGCCAGCAGCCCCGTGGGGGAGCAGTACTTC,CASSPVGEQYF
TRBJ2-2,13,-,-,TRBV14,TGTGCCAGCAGCCAATTGGGACCCGGGGAGCTGTTTTTT,CASSQLGPGELFF
TRBJ1-1,14,TRBD1,many,TRBV6-5,TGTGCCAGCAGTTCGACAGGGGGCTACACTGAAGCTTTCTTT,CASSSTGGYTEAFF
TRBJ1-5,14,-,-,TRBV20-1,TGCAGTGCCAGGACAGCTCATAGCGATCAGCCCCAGCATTTT,CSARTAHSDQPQHF
TRBJ2-6,16,-,few,TRBV20-1,TGCAGTGCAACCGATGGACAGCCCTCTGGGGCCAACGTCCTGACTTTC,CSATDGQPSGANVLTF
TRBJ2-7,13,-,many,TRBV24-1,TGTGCCACCAGTGATTGGACTAACCGGGAGCAGTACTTC,CATSDWTNREQYF
TRBJ1-5,15,TRBD1,many,TRBV28,TGTGCCAGCAGACCGGGACAGGGTTTCGGTCAGCCCCAGCATTTT,CASRPGQGFGQPQHF
TRBJ1-1,13,TRBD1,few,TRBV3-1,TGTGCCAGCAGACCCGGACAGGGCACTGAAGCTTTCTTT,CASRPGQGTEAFF
TRBJ1-3,13,-,many,TRBV6-1,TGTGCCACCGGACATCCATCTGGAAACACCATATATTTT,CATGHPSGNTIYF
TRBJ1-2,15,TRBD1,-,TRBV5-1,TGCGCCAGCAGTTCCGCCGGCCAGGGGGCTCGAGGCTACACCTTC,CASSSAGQGARGYTF
TRBJ1-4,11,-,few,TRBV28,TGTGCCAGCAGTTTAAAGTTAAAACTGTTTTTT,CASSLKLKLFF
TRBJ2-7,15,TRBD1,many,TRBV20-1,TGCAGTGCTCGCCAAGGACAGGGCCTACCCTACGAGCAGTACTTC,CSARQGQGLPYEQYF
TRBJ2-7,16,-,many,TRBV7-2,TGTGCCAGCAGCTTAGCGCCGGACCTTACTGGGAACGAGCAGTACTTC,CASSLAPDLTGNEQYF
TRBJ2-7,12,-,-,TRBV2,TGTGCCAGCAGTACACCACGATACGAGCAGTACTTC,CASSTPRYEQYF
TRBJ1-2,14,-,-,TRBV5-1,TGCGCCAGCAGCTTTTCCGGTCCGACGGATGGCTACACCTTC,CASSFSGPTDGYTF
TRBJ2-7,13,-,many,TRBV25-1,TGTGCCAGCGGATCTCCAGGGACCCACGAGCAGTACTTC,CASGSPGTHEQYF
TRBJ1-6,16,-,-,TRBV6-5,TGTGCCAGCAGTTACTCCTCGCCAGCTACGGTGGCACCCCTCCACTTT,CASSYSSPATVAPLHF
TRBJ2-5,12,-,many,TRBV4-1,TGCGCCAGCAGCCAACCCGGGGAGACCCAGTACTTC,CASSQPGETQYF
TRBJ1-2,14,TRBD1,-,TRBV12-3/TRBV12-4,TGTGCCAGCAGTCGGACAGGGGCGATCTATGGCTACACCTTC,CASSRTGAIYGYTF